The 10 T cell receptor beta chains below were found in one sample sequenced in a study of T cell repertoires in cytomegalovirus infection (dated by TCRdb to between 2017 and 2020). TCRdb names Illumina HiSeq 1500 as the instrument used. TCRdb reprocessing: public reads trimmed at Q25 with fastp, clones called with MiXCR, in-frame beta chains kept. Each entry is one CDR3 protein sequence, shown with its most common DNA and genes. Here the sample has about 76,000 distinct CDR3 sequences; more than 3% occur a single time. Approximately 5% of the sample goes to the ten largest clones. The sample was PBMCs. These receptors were collected from a human donor in good health (CMV status not recorded). Some clones in this sample may be carry-over from other donors' samples.

This clonotype was counted many times. The V gene is TRBV20-1, the J gene TRBJ2-3; 14 bases are a match to TRBD2. This CDR3 contains 15 residues. V lost 5 bases to trimming and J lost 5 bases; unmatched junction nucleotides: 6. Germline lookup yields CDR1 DFQATT and CDR2 SNEGSKA (reference sequence). CDR3 sequence (DNA): TGCAGTGCTCCTGGACTAGCGGGGGGAAGAGATACGCAGTATTTT. Its protein is CSAPGLAGGRDTQYF.

This clonotype was seen many times. V and J are TRBV7-6 and TRBJ2-6; 8 nucleotides agree with TRBD1. The CDR3 runs 18 residues. Trimming cost V 5 bases and J 0 bases; bases outside gene matches: 9. Germline CDR1 reads SGHVS; CDR2 reads FNYEAQ. The CDR3 spells CASSPRQGSTSGANVLTF. For the CDR3, the DNA is TGTGCCAGCAGCCCCCGACAGGGGTCCACCTCTGGGGCCAACGTCCTGACTTTC.

In its sample, this clonotype was seen many times. This chain joins TRBV7-9 and TRBJ2-5; TRBD2 matches 11 bases. The trim removed 5 bases at V and 5 bases at J, leaving 7 bases unmatched. CDR3 size: 15 residues. The germline V gene encodes CDR1 SEHNR and CDR2 FQNEAQ (reference sequence). CDR3 in amino acids: CASSSSGGAWETQYF. In nucleotides, the CDR3 is TGTGCCAGCAGCAGTAGCGGGGGGGCCTGGGAGACCCAGTACTTC.

This clonotype was counted ten times or more. This chain connects TRBV7-2 to TRBJ1-1, with D unresolved. V lost 1 base, J lost 10 bases, and 25 bases lay in between. Germline values: CDR1 SGHTA, CDR2 FQGNSA. This CDR3 is 17 amino acids long. CDR3 nucleotide sequence: TGTGCCAGCAGCTTAGAGAAGGGTACCCTTACGTTTGAATCAGCTTTCTTT. As protein: CASSLEKGTLTFESAFF.

In this sample, this clonotype turned up many times. The chain joins TRBV12-3 or TRBV12-4 to TRBJ2-5; 7 nucleotides align to TRBD1. CDR3 length equals 15 residues. Germline trimming cut 5 bases from V and 4 bases from J; bases unmatched to any gene: 10. CDR3: CASSPTSTGTETQYF. As DNA, the CDR3 is TGTGCCAGCAGTCCGACGTCGACAGGGACAGAGACCCAGTACTTC.

This clonotype was picked up many times. This rearrangement joins TRBV4-1 to TRBJ1-5, with D possibly being TRBD1 (5 bases). The CDR3 is 16 residues long. Germline CDR1 reads MGHRA; CDR2 reads YSYEKL. V lost 0 bases, J lost 4 bases, and 13 bases lay in between. CDR3 amino acids: CASSQDKGRVNQPQHF. Written as DNA, the CDR3 is TGCGCCAGCAGCCAAGATAAGGGACGGGTAAATCAGCCCCAGCATTTT.

This clonotype was recorded many times. V is TRBV2 and J is TRBJ1-5; possibly TRBD1 for D (5 bases). There are 15 residues in the CDR3. CDR1 is SNHLY, CDR2 FYNNEI, per germline. V gave up 3 bases and J gave up 1 base, with 10 bases separating them. The CDR3 region is CASSDTAGSNQPQHF. The CDR3 region has the DNA TGTGCCAGCAGTGATACCGCAGGGAGCAATCAGCCCCAGCATTTT.

In this sample, this clonotype turned up many times. This chain uses TRBV12-3 or TRBV12-4 with TRBJ1-1, with TRBD1 matching 12 bases. CDR3 length: 15 residues. V dropped 5 bases and J dropped 6; count of bases not matched to a gene: 7. The CDR3 loop is CASSRTGQGAAEAFF. The CDR3 DNA reads as TGTGCCAGCAGTAGAACGGGACAGGGGGCCGCTGAAGCTTTCTTT.

This clonotype was detected ten times or more. The genes are TRBV7-2 and TRBJ1-2; no reliable D call. The CDR3 spans 13 residues. Trimming pared 1 base from V and 7 bases from J, leaving 10 bases between. Germline V gene lookup returns CDR1 SGHTA and CDR2 FQGNSA. The CDR3 is CASSLVLIGGYTF. CDR3 bases: TGTGCCAGCAGCTTAGTTTTGATCGGTGGCTACACCTTC. The whole variable domain, filled in from reference TRBV7-2 and TRBJ1-2, reads GAGVSQSPSNKVTEKGKDVELRCDPISGHTALYWYRQSLGQGLEFLIYFQGNSAPDKSGLPSDRFSAERTGGSVSTLTIQRTQQEDSAVYLCASSLVLIGGYTFGSGTRLTVV.

This clonotype showed up many times. The rearrangement joins TRBV6-1 to TRBJ2-1, with D possibly TRBD2 on 5 matching bases. The CDR3 extends over 16 amino acids. Trimming shortened V by 6 bases and J by 0 bases, and 15 bases separated the two germline ends. Germline V gives CDR1 MNHNS, CDR2 SASEGT. For the CDR3, the DNA is TGTGCCAGCAGCAGAGGGCAGGTCAGCTCCTACAATGAGCAGTTCTTC. It codes for CASSRGQVSSYNEQFF.